This section outlines one TCR beta chain sequence together with its context. No cognate antigen has been identified for it. No base quality values were provided; no much bigger clone lies one nucleotide off. V drops 6 bases and J drops 2 bases, leaving 17 bases in between. For CDR1 and CDR2, the germline V gene lists MNHEY and SVGAGI. The CDR3 starts with the cysteine, ends with the phenylalanine, and has 15 residues. This entry keeps only the CDR3 DNA: 45 bases, framed from base 1. Another Seattle source contributed samples from volunteer blood donors who had recovered from COVID-19. The collaborating institutions used their own protocols to collect whole blood in K2EDTA tubes. For TCRbeta analysis, collaborators shipped samples as frozen whole blood, isolated PBMCs, or DNA extracted from either of those sample types. The immunoSEQ Assay, a bias-controlled multiplex PCR, was used to amplify TCRbeta CDR3 regions from genomic DNA. In the source study's methods: Nucleated cell counts per sample were estimated from amplification of reference gene primers within the assay. Sequence reads were collapsed and filtered to measure the absolute abundance of every unique TCRbeta CDR3 rearrangement. For each sample, productive Simpson clonality was calculated as the square root of Simpson's diversity index across productive rearrangements. Drawn from immuneACCESS, this table holds only the in-frame rearrangements with V and J called that TCRdb kept. Clones are partly lost; checked studies trace under half to an unresolved V gene and leave the rest unexplained. Clone size and V and J calls were adopted from that table, with D and trimming inferred from the DNA. This sample comprises fewer than 300,000 clones, approximately 90% of them detected only once. The ten largest make up 0.99% of the sample.

The data are from a study of blood T cell repertoires in COVID-19 (dated by TCRdb to about 2020). Regarding the study in general: Samples from collaborators originated in the United States, Italy and Spain and spanned both the acute and convalescent phases of COVID-19. The material from the prospective study consisted of cDNA or gDNA derived from T cells, B-cell-depleted T cells, or PBMCs. A freely available public database, intended as a resource for researchers studying the immune response to SARS-CoV-2, is where the repertoires were released. Nearly every sample came with metadata listing a de-identified subject ID, COVID-19 status, age in years and sex. The dataset comprised deeply sampled blood TCRbeta repertoires from subjects exposed to, actively infected with, or recovered from COVID-19. The samples were drawn from two sources: the first 160 participants of the ongoing ImmuneRACE study, and fewer than 1,500 subjects contributed by 6 global collaborators. Where HLA class I and class II types were available, the types were taken from metadata supplied by the sample provider, not from assay-based typing.

The research as a whole found: How much clinical and demographic metadata was included differed by source and by participant, and the metadata was provided uncurated.

This clonotype originated in a woman in her thirties or forties who had recovered from COVID-19. Source material: peripheral blood. Rearrangement joined TRBV6-5 to TRBJ2-7; tentative D gene TRBD2, with 7 bases matching. The CDR3 reads as follows: CASSRWGGPPYEQYF. The base sequence is TGTGCCAGCAGCCGGTGGGGGGGGCCCCCCTACGAGCAGTACTTC.